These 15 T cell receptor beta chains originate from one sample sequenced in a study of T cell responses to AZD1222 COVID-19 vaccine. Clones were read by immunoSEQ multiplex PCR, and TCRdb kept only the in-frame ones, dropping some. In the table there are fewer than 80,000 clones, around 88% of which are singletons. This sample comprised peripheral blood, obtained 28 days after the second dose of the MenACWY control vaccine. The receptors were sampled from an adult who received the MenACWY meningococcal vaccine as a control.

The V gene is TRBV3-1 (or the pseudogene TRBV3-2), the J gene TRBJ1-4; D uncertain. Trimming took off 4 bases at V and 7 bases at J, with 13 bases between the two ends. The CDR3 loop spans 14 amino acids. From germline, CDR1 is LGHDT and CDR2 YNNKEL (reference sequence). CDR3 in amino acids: CASSPRTGVEKLFF. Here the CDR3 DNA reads TGTGCCAGCAGCCCTCGGACGGGAGTTGAAAAACTGTTTTTT.

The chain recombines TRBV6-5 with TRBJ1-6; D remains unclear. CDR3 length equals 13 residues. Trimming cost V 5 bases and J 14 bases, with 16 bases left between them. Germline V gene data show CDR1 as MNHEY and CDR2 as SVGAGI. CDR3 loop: CASSPVETEALHF. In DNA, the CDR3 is TGTGCCAGCAGTCCCGTAGAGACTGAGGCCCTCCACTTT.

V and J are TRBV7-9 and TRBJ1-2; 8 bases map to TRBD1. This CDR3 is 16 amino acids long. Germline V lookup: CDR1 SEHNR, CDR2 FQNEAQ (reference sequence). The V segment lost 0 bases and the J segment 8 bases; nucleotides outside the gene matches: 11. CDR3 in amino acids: CASSLAPGGSSTGYTF. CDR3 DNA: TGTGCCAGCAGCTTAGCGCCAGGGGGCTCCTCTACAGGCTACACCTTC.

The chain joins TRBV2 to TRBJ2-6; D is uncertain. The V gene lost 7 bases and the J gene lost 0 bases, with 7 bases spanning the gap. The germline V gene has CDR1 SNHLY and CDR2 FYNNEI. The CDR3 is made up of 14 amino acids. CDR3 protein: CASKGSSGANVLTF. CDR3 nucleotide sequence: TGTGCCAGCAAAGGCAGCTCTGGGGCCAACGTCCTGACTTTC.

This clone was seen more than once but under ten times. CDR3 in amino acids: CASSYSGVNTEAFF. The CDR3, as DNA: TGTGCCAGCAGTTATTCAGGAGTGAACACTGAAGCTTTCTTT. V gene TRBV6-2 or TRBV6-3 combines with J gene TRBJ1-1; the D is unclear. Trimming left V 3 bases short and J 0 bases short, with 8 bases between. Germline V gives CDR1 MNHEY, CDR2 SVGEGT. This CDR3 is built from 14 residues.

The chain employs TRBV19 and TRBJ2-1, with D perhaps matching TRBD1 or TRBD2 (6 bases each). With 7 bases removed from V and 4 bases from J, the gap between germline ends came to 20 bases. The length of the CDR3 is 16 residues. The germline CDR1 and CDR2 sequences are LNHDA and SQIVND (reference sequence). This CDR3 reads CASIPRGRGGYNEQFF. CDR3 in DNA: TGTGCCAGTATTCCCAGGGGCAGGGGAGGTTACAATGAGCAGTTCTTC.

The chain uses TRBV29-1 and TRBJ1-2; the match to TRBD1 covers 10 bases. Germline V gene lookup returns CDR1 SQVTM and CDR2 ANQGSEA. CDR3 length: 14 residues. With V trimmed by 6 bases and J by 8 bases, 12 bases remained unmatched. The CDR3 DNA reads TGCAGCGTAGGACCGGGACAGGGGAAAGGGGGCTACACCTTC. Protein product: CSVGPGQGKGGYTF.

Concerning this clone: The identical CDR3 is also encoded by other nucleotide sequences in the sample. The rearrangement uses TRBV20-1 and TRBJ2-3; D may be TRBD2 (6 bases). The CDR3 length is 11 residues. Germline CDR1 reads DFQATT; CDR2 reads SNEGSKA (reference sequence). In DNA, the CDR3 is TGCAGCGGGACTAGCACAGATACGCAGTATTTT. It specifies CSGTSTDTQYF.

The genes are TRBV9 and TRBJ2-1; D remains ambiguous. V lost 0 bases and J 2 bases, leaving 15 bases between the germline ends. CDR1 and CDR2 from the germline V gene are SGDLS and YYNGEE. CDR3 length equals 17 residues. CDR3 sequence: CASSVGEALGTYNEQFF. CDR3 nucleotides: TGTGCCAGCAGCGTAGGGGAAGCCCTGGGCACCTACAATGAGCAGTTCTTC.

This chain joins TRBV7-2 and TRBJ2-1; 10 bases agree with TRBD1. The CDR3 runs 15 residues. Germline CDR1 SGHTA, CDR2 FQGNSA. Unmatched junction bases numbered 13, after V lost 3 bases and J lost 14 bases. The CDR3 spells CASSFSPGQGNTKFF. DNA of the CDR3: TGTGCCAGCAGCTTCTCCCCGGGACAGGGGAATACGAAGTTCTTC.

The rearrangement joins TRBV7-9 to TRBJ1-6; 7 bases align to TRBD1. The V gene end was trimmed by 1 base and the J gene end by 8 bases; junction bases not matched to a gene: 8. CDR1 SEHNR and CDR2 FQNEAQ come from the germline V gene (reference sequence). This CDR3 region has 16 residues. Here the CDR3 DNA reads TGTGCCAGCAGCTTAGAGCCGACAGGGAGGGATTCACCCCTCCACTTT. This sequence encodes CASSLEPTGRDSPLHF.

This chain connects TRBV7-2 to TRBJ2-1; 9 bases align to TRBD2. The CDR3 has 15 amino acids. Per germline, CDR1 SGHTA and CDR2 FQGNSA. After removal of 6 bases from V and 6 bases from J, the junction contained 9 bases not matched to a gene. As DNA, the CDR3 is TGTGCCAGCAGGAGAGGCGGGACTAGCAGCAATGAGCAGTTCTTC. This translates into CASRRGGTSSNEQFF.

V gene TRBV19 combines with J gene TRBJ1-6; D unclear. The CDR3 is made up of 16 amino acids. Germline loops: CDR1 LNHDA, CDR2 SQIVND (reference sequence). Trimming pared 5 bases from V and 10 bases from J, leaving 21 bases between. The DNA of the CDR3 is TGTGCCAGTAGTTTACGTCCCCGGGAGGAGCGGTCACCCCTCCACTTT. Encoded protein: CASSLRPREERSPLHF.

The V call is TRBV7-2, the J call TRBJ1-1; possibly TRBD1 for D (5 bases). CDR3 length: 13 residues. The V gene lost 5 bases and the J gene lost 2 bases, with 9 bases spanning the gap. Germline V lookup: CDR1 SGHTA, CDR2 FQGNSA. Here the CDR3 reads CASSIQGNTEAFF. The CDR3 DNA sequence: TGTGCCAGCAGCATCCAGGGTAACACTGAAGCTTTCTTT. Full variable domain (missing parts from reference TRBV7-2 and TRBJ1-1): GAGVSQSPSNKVTEKGKDVELRCDPISGHTALYWYRQSLGQGLEFLIYFQGNSAPDKSGLPSDRFSAERTGGSVSTLTIQRTQQEDSAVYLCASSIQGNTEAFFGQGTRLTVV.

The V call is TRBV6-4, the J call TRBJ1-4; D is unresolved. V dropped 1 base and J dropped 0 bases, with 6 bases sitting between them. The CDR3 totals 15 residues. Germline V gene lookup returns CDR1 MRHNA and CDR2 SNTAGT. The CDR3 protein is CASSDLGSTNEKLFF. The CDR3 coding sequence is TGTGCCAGCAGTGACTTGGGTTCAACTAATGAAAAACTGTTTTTT.